This entry describes one T cell receptor beta chain. The antigen remains undetermined. Germline-derived CDR1 and CDR2 are KGHSH and LQKENI. CDR3 length: 15 amino acids. V was clipped by 3 bases and J by 0 bases, with 11 bases between them. Using immunoSEQ multiplex PCR, the repertoire was profiled, and TCRdb retains in-frame clones only, with some absent. The data hold about 100,000 clones, with about 90% observed a single time. The sample originates from a study of T cell responses to AZD1222 COVID-19 vaccine. Overall study findings and caveats: The breadth and depth of Spike-specific TCRs increased once two AZD1222 doses had been given.

This clonotype was sampled from an adult in good health. V is TRBV18 and J is TRBJ1-2, with a possible D match to TRBD1 (6 bases). The sample consisted of peripheral blood, taken on day 0 of AZD1222 vaccination. The CDR3 nucleotides read TGTGCCAGCTCACCGGGGGCCGACACTAACTATGGCTACACCTTC. It translates to CASSPGADTNYGYTF.